The 8 T cell receptor beta chains listed next were all sequenced from one sample in a study of blood T cells in healthy people across ages. Through a sample-barcoded 5' primer and a J-beta primer mix, a second PCR was run for roughly 6 to 11 cycles. Via MiXCR, TCRdb re-called the 5' RACE reads, giving one row per CDR3 protein. In the table there are some 1,800,000 distinct CDR3 sequences, about two fifths of which are singletons. The sample comprised blood. These receptor sequences come from a human donor in good health.

The chain joins TRBV5-5 to TRBJ1-1, with 11 nucleotides matching TRBD1. Germline-derived CDR1 and CDR2 are SGHKS and YYEKEE (reference sequence). With 4 bases clipped from V and 3 bases from J, the junction kept 8 bases outside the gene matches. CDR3 size: 16 residues. The CDR3, as DNA: TGTGCCAGCAGCGATGGACAGGGGGCTTTGTACACTGAAGCTTTCTTT. Translated, it gives CASSDGQGALYTEAFF.

This clonotype was counted only a few times. The chain has TRBV29-1 and TRBJ2-5; 7 bases agree with TRBD2. CDR1 and CDR2 (germline): SQVTM, ANQGSEA. This CDR3 region has 13 residues. V dropped 5 bases and J dropped 3; count of bases not matched to a gene: 6. CDR3 nucleotides: TGCAGCGTTCTTACAGCGGGAAAAGAGACCCAGTACTTC. Translated, it gives CSVLTAGKETQYF. The full variable domain, its missing parts supplied by reference TRBV29-1 and TRBJ2-5, is SAVISQKPSRDICQRGTSLTIQCQVDSQVTMMFWYRQQPGQSLTLIATANQGSEATYESGFVIDKFPISRPNLTFSTLTVSNMSPEDSSIYLCSVLTAGKETQYFGPGTRLLVL.

This chain connects TRBV12-3 or TRBV12-4 to TRBJ1-1; 7 nucleotides line up with TRBD1. The V segment lost 3 bases and the J segment 5 bases; nucleotides outside the gene matches: 6. This CDR3 contains 14 residues. The CDR3, as DNA: TGTGCCAGCAGTTTCGACAGGGTGGAAACTGAAGCTTTCTTT. Protein product: CASSFDRVETEAFF.

This clonotype was observed a handful of times. The V and J genes are TRBV12-3 or TRBV12-4 and TRBJ1-2, with 9 bases identical to TRBD1. This CDR3 is built from 15 residues. The V and J ends lost 3 bases and 4 bases, in that order; junction bases with no gene match: 6. The CDR3 nucleotides read TGTGCCAGCAGTTTGGGGACAGGGACCGGCTATGGCTACACCTTC. This codes for CASSLGTGTGYGYTF.

The chain is built from TRBV11-2 and TRBJ2-1; 10 nucleotides line up with TRBD1. This CDR3 region has 17 residues. Germline CDR1 is SGHAT and CDR2 is FQNNGV. J lost 4 bases, V lost 6 bases, and 12 bases had no gene match. CDR3 in DNA: TGTGCCAGCAGTCGTATACCGGGACAGGGGTCTTACAATGAGCAGTTCTTC. It yields the protein CASSRIPGQGSYNEQFF.

The genes are TRBV28 and TRBJ2-7; D remains unclear. CDR1 and CDR2 from the germline V gene are MDHEN and SYDVKM. The CDR3 is 14 amino acids. Trimming cost V 3 bases and J 2 bases, with 11 bases left between them. The CDR3 DNA reads as TGTGCCAGCAGTTTTTCTGATGCAACCTACGAGCAGTACTTC. It codes for CASSFSDATYEQYF.

Written as DNA, the CDR3 is TGTGCCAGCAGCTTGGGGGAATCCTTAACGGGGGGGGCAGATACGCAGTATTTT. Residues: CASSLGESLTGGADTQYF. J is TRBJ2-3 and V is TRBV5-4, with 8 nucleotides matching TRBD2. V shed 0 bases, J shed 4 bases, and the junction held 13 bases outside the gene matches. The germline V gene has CDR1 SGHNT and CDR2 YYREEE (reference sequence). The CDR3 loop spans 18 amino acids.

The J gene is TRBJ1-1, the V gene TRBV2, with D possibly being TRBD1 (5 bases). Per germline, CDR1 SNHLY and CDR2 FYNNEI. Trimming cost V 4 bases and J 5 bases, with 17 bases left between them. The CDR3 runs 15 residues. Written as DNA, the CDR3 is TGTGCCAGCAGTGGAATGGGGGAGGGAGGGACTGAAGCTTTCTTT. The encoded protein is CASSGMGEGGTEAFF.